The present entry profiles one T cell receptor beta chain with its context. TCRdb analysed the 5' RACE reads with MiXCR anew, one entry per CDR3 protein. The data show some 310,000 distinct CDR3 sequences, with about 20% seen just once and roughly a fifth held by the top ten. This record belongs to a study of T-cell memory formation after mild COVID-19. V lost 4 bases and J lost 1, with 11 bases in between. The length of the CDR3 is 14 residues. Germline-derived CDR1 and CDR2 are SGDLS and YYNGEE. Source material: PBMCs or a T cell subset sorted from them (not recorded which). V usage is TRBV9 and J usage is TRBJ1-1; D possibly corresponds to TRBD1 (5 bases). The TCR was taken from a man between 18 and 29 years old who had mild COVID-19 (a few samples of this study predate the infection). Cell type and time point are not known. CDR3 residues: CASSPRGENTEAFF. DNA of the CDR3: TGTGCCAGCAGCCCTCGGGGGGAGAACACTGAAGCTTTCTTT. Full variable domain (missing parts from reference TRBV9 and TRBJ1-1): DSGVTQTPKHLITATGQRVTLRCSPRSGDLSVYWYQQSLDQGLQFLIQYYNGEERAKGNILERFSAQQFPDLHSELNLSSLELGDSALYFCASSPRGENTEAFFGQGTRLTVV.